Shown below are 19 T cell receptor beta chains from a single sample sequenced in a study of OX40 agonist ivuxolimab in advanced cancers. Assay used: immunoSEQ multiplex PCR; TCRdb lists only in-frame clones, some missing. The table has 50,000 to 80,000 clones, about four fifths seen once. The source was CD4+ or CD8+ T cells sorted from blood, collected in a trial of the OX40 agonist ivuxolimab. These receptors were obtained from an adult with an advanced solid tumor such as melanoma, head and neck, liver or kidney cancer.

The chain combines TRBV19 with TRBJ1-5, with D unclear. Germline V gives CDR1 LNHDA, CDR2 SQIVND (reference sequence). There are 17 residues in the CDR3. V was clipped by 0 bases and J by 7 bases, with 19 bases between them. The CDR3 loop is CASSIDNWGTPGQPQHF. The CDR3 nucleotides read TGTGCCAGTAGTATAGATAATTGGGGAACACCGGGGCAGCCCCAGCATTTT.

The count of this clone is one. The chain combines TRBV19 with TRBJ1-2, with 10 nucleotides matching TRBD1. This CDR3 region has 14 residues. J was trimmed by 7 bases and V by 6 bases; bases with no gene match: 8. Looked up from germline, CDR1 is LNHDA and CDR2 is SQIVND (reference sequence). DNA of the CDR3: TGTGCCAGTAGCCGTCGGGACAGGGGAGGTGGCTACACCTTC. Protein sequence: CASSRRDRGGGYTF.

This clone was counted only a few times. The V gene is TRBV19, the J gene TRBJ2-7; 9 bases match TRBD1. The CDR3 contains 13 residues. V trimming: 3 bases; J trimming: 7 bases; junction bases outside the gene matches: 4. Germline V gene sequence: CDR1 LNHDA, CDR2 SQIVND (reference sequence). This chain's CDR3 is CASSMDRGREQYF. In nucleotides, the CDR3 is TGTGCCAGTAGTATGGACAGGGGCCGGGAGCAGTACTTC.

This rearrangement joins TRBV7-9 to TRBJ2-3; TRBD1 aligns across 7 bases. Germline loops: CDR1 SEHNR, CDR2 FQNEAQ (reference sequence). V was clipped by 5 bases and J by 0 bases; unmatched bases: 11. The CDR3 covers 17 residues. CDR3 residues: CASSAYTGTASTDTQYF. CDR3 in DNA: TGTGCCAGCAGCGCATATACCGGGACAGCTAGCACAGATACGCAGTATTTT.

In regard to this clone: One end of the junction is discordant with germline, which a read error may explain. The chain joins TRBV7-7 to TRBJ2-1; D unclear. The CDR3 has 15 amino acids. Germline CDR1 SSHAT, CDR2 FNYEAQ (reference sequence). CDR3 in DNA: TGTGCTAGCAGCTTAGGATCGAGCTCCTACAATGAGCAGTTCTTC. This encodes CASSLGSSSYNEQFF.

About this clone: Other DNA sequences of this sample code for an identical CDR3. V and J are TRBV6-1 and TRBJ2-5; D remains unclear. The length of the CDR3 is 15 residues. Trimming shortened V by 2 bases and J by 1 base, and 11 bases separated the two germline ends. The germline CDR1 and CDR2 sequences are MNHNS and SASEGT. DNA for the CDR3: TGTGCCAGCAGTGAACGAAGCAGGTCCCAAGAGACCCAGTACTTC. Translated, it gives CASSERSRSQETQYF.

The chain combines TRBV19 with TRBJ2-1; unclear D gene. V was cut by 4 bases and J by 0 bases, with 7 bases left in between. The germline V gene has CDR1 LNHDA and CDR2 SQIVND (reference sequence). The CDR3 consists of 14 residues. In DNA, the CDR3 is TGTGCCAGTAGTAGGGCAAGCTCCTACAATGAGCAGTTCTTC. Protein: CASSRASSYNEQFF. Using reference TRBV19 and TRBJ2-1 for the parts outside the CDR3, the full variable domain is DGGITQSPKYLFRKEGQNVTLSCEQNLNHDAMYWYRQDPGQGLRLIYYSQIVNDFQKGDIAEGYSVSREKKESFPLTVTSAQKNPTAFYLCASSRASSYNEQFFGPGTRLTVL.

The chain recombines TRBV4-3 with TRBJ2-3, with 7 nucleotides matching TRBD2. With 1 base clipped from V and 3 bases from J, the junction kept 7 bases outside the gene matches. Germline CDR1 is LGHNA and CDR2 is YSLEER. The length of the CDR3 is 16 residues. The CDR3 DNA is TGCGCCAGCAGCCAAGGGAGAGAGCGGGGAACAGATACGCAGTATTTT. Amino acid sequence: CASSQGRERGTDTQYF.

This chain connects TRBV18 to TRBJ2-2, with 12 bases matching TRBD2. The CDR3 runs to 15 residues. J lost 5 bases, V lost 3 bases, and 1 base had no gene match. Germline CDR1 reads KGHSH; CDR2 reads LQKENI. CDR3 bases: TGTGCCAGCTCACCGACTAGCGGGGGAACCGGGGAGCTGTTTTTT. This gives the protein CASSPTSGGTGELFF.

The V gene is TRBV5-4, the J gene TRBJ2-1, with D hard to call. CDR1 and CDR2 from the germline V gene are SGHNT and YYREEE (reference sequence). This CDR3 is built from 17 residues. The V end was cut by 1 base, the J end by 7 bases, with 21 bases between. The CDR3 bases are TGTGCCAGCAGCTTGATTTGGCAGCCAAAGGAAATAAATGAGCAGTTCTTC. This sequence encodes CASSLIWQPKEINEQFF.

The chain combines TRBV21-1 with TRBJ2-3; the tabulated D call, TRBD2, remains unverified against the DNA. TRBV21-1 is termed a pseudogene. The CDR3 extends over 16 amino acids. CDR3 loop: CASSKRRDVPTDTQYF. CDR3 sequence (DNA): TGTGCCAGCAGCAAACGGCGGGATGTCCCCACAGATACGCAGTATTTT.

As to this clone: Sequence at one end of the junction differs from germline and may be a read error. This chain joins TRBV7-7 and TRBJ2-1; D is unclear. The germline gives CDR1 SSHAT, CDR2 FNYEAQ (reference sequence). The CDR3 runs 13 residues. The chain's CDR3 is CASSQVQQTEQFF. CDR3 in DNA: TGTGCTAGCAGCCAAGTGCAGCAGACCGAGCAGTTCTTC.

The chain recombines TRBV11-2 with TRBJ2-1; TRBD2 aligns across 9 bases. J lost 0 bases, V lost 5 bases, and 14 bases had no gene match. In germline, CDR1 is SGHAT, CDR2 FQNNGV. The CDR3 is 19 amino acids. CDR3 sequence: CASSPQTSGGQFSYNEQFF. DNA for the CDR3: TGTGCCAGCAGCCCACAGACTAGCGGAGGTCAATTCTCCTACAATGAGCAGTTCTTC. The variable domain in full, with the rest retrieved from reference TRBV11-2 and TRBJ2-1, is EAGVAQSPRYKIIEKRQSVAFWCNPISGHATLYWYQQILGQGPKLLIQFQNNGVVDDSQLPKDRFSAERLKGVDSTLKIQPAKLEDSAVYLCASSPQTSGGQFSYNEQFFGPGTRLTVL.

The CDR3 DNA reads as TGCGCCAGCAGCCAAGCGATTTCTCTGGGAGGAACTGAAGCTTTCTTT. Protein: CASSQAISLGGTEAFF. V gene TRBV4-1 combines with J gene TRBJ1-1; D is undetermined. CDR3 length equals 16 residues. The V gene lost 1 base and the J gene lost 5 bases, with 17 bases spanning the gap. Germline V lookup: CDR1 MGHRA, CDR2 YSYEKL.

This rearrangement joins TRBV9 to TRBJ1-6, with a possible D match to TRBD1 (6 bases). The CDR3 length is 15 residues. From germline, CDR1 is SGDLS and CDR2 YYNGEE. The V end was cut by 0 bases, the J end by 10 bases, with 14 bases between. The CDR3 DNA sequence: TGTGCCAGCAGCGTAGGTTTACAGGGCCAGTCACCCCTCCACTTT. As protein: CASSVGLQGQSPLHF.

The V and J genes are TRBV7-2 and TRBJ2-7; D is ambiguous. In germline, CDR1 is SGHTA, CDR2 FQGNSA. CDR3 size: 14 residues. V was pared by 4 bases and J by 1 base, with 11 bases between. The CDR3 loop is CASSSPTHSYEQYF. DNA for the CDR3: TGTGCCAGCAGCTCCCCGACTCATTCCTACGAGCAGTACTTC.

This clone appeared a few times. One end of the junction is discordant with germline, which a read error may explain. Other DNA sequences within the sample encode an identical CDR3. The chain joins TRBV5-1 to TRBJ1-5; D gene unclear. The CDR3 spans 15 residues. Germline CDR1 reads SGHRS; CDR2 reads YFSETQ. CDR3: CASSLQPYSNQPQHF. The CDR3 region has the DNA TGTGCCAGCAGCTTACAACCTTATAGCAATCAGCCCCAGCATTTT.

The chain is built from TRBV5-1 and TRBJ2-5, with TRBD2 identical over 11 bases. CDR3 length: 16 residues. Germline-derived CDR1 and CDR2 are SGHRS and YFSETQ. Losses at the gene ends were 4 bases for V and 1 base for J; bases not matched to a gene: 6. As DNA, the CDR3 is TGCGCCAGCAGCCCAGGACTAGCGGGCGTCCAAGAGACCCAGTACTTC. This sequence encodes CASSPGLAGVQETQYF.

DNA for the CDR3: TGCGCCAGCAGCTTTAGGTCTGGAAACACCATATATTTT. Its protein is CASSFRSGNTIYF. The rearrangement links TRBV5-1 to TRBJ1-3; no clear D gene. This CDR3 has 13 amino acids. V dropped 2 bases and J dropped 1 base, with 4 bases sitting between them. In germline, CDR1 is SGHRS, CDR2 YFSETQ.